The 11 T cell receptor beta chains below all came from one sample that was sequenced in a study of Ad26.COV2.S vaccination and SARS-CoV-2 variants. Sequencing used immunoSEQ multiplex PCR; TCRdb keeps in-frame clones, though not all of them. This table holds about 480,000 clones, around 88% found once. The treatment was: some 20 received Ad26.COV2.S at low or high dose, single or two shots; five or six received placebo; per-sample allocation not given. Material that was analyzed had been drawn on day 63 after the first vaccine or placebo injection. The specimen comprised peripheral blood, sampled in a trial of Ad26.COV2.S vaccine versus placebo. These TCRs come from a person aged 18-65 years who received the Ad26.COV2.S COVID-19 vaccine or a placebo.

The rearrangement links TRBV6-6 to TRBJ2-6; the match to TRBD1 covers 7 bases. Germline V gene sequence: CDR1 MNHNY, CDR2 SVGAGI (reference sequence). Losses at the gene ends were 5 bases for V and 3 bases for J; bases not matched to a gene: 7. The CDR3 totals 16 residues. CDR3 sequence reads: CASSSTGANGANVLTF. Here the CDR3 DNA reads TGTGCCAGCAGTAGCACAGGGGCTAATGGGGCCAACGTCCTGACTTTC.

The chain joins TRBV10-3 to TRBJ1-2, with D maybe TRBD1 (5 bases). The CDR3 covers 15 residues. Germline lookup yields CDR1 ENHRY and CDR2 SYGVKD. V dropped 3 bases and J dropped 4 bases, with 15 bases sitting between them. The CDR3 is CAISDFRGPLYGYTF. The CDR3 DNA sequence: TGTGCCATCAGTGACTTTAGGGGCCCTCTCTATGGCTACACCTTC.

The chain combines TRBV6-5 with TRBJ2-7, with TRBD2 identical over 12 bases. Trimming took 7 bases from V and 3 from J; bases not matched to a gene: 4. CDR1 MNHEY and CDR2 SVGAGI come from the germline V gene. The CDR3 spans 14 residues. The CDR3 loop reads CASTQLAGGYEQYF. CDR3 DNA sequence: TGTGCCAGCACCCAACTAGCGGGAGGCTACGAGCAGTACTTC.

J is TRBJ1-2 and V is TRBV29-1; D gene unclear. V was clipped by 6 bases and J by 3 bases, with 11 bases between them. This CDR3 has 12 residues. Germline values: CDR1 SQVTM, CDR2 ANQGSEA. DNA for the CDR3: TGCAGCGTCGCAGCTGCCCACTATGGCTACACCTTC. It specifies CSVAAAHYGYTF.

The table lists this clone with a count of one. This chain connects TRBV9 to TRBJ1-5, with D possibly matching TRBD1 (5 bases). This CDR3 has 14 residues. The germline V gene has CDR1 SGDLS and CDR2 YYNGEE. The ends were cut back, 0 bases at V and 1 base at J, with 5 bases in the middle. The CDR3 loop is CASSVEGSNQPQHF. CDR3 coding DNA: TGTGCCAGCAGCGTAGAGGGGAGCAATCAGCCCCAGCATTTT. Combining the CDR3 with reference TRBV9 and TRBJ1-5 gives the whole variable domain DSGVTQTPKHLITATGQRVTLRCSPRSGDLSVYWYQQSLDQGLQFLIQYYNGEERAKGNILERFSAQQFPDLHSELNLSSLELGDSALYFCASSVEGSNQPQHFGDGTRLSIL.

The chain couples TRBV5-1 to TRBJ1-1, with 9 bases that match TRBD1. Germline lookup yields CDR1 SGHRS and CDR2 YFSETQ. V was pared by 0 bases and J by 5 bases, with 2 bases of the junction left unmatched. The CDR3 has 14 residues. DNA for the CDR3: TGCGCCAGCAGCTTGGGGACAGGGGAAACTGAAGCTTTCTTT. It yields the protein CASSLGTGETEAFF.

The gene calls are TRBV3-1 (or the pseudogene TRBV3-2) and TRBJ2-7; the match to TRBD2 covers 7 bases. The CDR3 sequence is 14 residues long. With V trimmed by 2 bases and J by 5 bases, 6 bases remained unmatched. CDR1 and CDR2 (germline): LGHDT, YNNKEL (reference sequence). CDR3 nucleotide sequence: TGTGCCAGCAGCCAAACTAGCGACATCAACGAGCAGTACTTC. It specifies CASSQTSDINEQYF.

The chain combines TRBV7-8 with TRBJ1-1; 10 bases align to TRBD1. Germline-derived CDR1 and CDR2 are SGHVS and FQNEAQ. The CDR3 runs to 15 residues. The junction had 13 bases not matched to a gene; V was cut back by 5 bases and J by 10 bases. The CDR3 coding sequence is TGTGCCAGCAGCCCAGACCGGGACAGGGGAAGGGGAGCTTTCTTT. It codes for CASSPDRDRGRGAFF.

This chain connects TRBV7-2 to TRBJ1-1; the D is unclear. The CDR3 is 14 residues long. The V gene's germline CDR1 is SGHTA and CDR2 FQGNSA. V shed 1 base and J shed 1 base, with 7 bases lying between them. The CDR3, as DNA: TGTGCCAGCAGCTTAGGTATCAGGAACACTGAAGCTTTCTTT. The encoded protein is CASSLGIRNTEAFF.

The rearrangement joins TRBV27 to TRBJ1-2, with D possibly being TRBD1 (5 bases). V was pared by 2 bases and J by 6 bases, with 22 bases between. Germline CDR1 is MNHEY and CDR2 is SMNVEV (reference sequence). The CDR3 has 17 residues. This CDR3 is CASSLMAGVAPGHGYTF. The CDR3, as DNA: TGTGCCAGCAGTTTAATGGCCGGGGTAGCGCCGGGGCATGGCTACACCTTC.

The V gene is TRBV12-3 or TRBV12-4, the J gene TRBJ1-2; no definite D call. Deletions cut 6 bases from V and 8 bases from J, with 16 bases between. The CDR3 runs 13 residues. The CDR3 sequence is CASRAGAGSGYTF. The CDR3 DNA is TGTGCCAGCAGGGCGGGTGCGGGGAGCGGCTACACCTTC.